This entry features one TCR beta chain sequence. The donor population consisted of healthy HIV-negative adults with no recent acute infections or vaccinations. This record comes from a study of shared clonotypes between healthy human individuals. Clones were sequenced by immunoSEQ multiplex PCR, and TCRdb holds only the in-frame ones, with some missing. Of 400,000 to 600,000 clones in the sample, about three quarters were seen once. The sequencing input was PBMCs. The TCR originated in a woman aged 40-49 years in good health. Some clones in this sample may be carry-over from other donors' samples.

CDR3 residues: CAWSRVAEAFF. The CDR3 DNA sequence: TGTGCCTGGAGCAGGGTTGCTGAAGCTTTCTTT. The gene calls are TRBV30 and TRBJ1-1, with D maybe TRBD1 (5 bases). Between the trimmed V and J ends, which lost 3 bases and 6 bases, there was a span of 8 bases. The CDR3 is 11 residues long. The germline gives CDR1 GTSNPN, CDR2 SVGIG (reference sequence).